In its sample, the clone carrying this TCR beta chain was seen once. This entry belongs to a study of blood T cell repertoires in COVID-19. Data came from immunoSEQ multiplex PCR; TCRdb stores just in-frame clones and leaves some out. The table lists approximately 200,000 clones, approximately 90% of them singletons. The CDR3 spans 16 residues. Per germline, CDR1 SGHTA and CDR2 FQGNSA. Trimming removed 2 bases from V and 1 base from J, with 11 bases in between. The sample taken for sequencing was PBMCs or T cells enriched from blood (not recorded which). The rearrangement links TRBV7-2 to TRBJ2-2; possible D gene TRBD1, 5 bases. This TCR came from a man younger than 45 who had recovered from COVID-19. CDR3 DNA sequence: TGTGCCAGCAGCTTACTTCCTACAGGGAACACCGGGGAGCTGTTTTTT. Amino acids: CASSLLPTGNTGELFF.